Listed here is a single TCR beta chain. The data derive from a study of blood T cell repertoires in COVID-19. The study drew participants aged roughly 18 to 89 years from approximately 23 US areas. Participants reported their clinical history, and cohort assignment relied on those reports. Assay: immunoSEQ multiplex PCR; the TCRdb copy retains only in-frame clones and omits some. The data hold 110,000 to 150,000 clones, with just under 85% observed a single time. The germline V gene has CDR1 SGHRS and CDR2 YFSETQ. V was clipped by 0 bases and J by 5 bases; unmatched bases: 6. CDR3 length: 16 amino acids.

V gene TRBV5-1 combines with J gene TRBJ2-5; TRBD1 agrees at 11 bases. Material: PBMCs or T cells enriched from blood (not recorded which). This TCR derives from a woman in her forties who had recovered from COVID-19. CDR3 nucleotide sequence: TGCGCCAGCAGCTTGGGCCGGACAGGGGGCCGGGAGACCCAGTACTTC. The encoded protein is CASSLGRTGGRETQYF.